A single sample gave rise to the 2 T cell receptor beta chains below, sequenced in a study of T cell changes during pregnancy in multiple sclerosis. TCRdb's table, derived via immunoSEQ multiplex PCR, lists solely in-frame clones and lacks some. The data show 39,000 or so clones, approximately 94% seen once. The material sequenced was CD8+ T cells from peripheral blood mononuclear cells, taken in the third trimester of pregnancy. Receptor source: a female donor with multiple sclerosis, enrolled in a pregnancy study.

For the CDR3, the DNA is TGTGCCAGCAGTTTATCGAACAGGGCCCACGAGCAGTACTTC. This gives the protein CASSLSNRAHEQYF. J is TRBJ2-7 and V is TRBV27, with D perhaps matching TRBD1 (6 bases). Trimming left V 0 bases short and J 5 bases short, with 11 bases between. Germline loops: CDR1 MNHEY, CDR2 SMNVEV (reference sequence). This CDR3 spans 14 amino acids.

The chain joins TRBV6-5 to TRBJ2-7; maybe TRBD1 (5 bases). Trimming left V 0 bases short and J 3 bases short, with 6 bases between. Germline-derived CDR1 and CDR2 are MNHEY and SVGAGI. The CDR3 spans 13 residues. The CDR3 nucleotides are TGTGCCAGCAGTTACTCGACAGACTACGAGCAGTACTTC. This encodes CASSYSTDYEQYF.